A single sample gave rise to the 17 T cell receptor beta chains below, sequenced in a study of T cells in Graves' hyperthyroidism and ophthalmopathy. RNA transcripts were the template for amplifying TCR beta CDR3 regions. TCR CDR3 regions were first amplified by RT-PCR with HTBI primers. From the multiplex PCR reads, TCRdb called clonotypes with MiXCR, one entry per CDR3 protein. The table records roughly 350,000 distinct CDR3 sequences, around 14% of them present only once. Sequencing used blood. Receptor source: a woman in her thirties with Graves' hyperthyroidism.

This clonotype was observed a handful of times. The chain joins TRBV4-1 to TRBJ1-3; 8 nucleotides line up with TRBD1. Germline CDR1 reads MGHRA; CDR2 reads YSYEKL. V shed 5 bases and J 2 bases; nucleotides not matched to a gene: 11. The CDR3 has 17 amino acids. CDR3 in DNA: TGCGCCAGCAGCGAATCAGGGGGCGCAGAAACTGGAAACACCATATATTTT. It codes for CASSESGGAETGNTIYF.

This clonotype showed up many times. The rearrangement uses TRBV12-3 or TRBV12-4 and TRBJ1-1, with no clear D. The germline V and J ends were trimmed by 3 bases and 9 bases, with 11 bases remaining between them. The CDR3 consists of 12 residues. CDR3 in amino acids: CASSLPGRQAFF. The DNA of the CDR3 is TGTGCCAGCAGTTTGCCGGGGAGGCAAGCTTTCTTT.

This clonotype was counted between two and nine times. The chain links TRBV3-1 to TRBJ2-5; D is unclear. Trimming took off 2 bases at V and 3 bases at J, with 4 bases between the two ends. The CDR3 has 12 amino acids. Germline loops: CDR1 LGHDT, CDR2 YNNKEL (reference sequence). The CDR3 sequence is CASSQQKETQYF. The CDR3 coding sequence is TGTGCCAGCAGCCAACAAAAAGAGACCCAGTACTTC.

The rearrangement links TRBV29-1 to TRBJ2-7; unclear D gene. V was shortened by 5 bases and J by 4 bases, with 12 bases between the two germline ends. The germline gives CDR1 SQVTM, CDR2 ANQGSEA. CDR3 length: 12 amino acids. The CDR3 DNA reads TGCAGCGTTCGAACTCCGCCGTACGAGCAGTACTTC. Protein product: CSVRTPPYEQYF.

This clonotype has ten or more counts. The gene calls are TRBV28 and TRBJ1-1, with D tentatively TRBD1 (5 bases). Germline CDR1 and CDR2: MDHEN and SYDVKM. The CDR3 loop spans 15 amino acids. V was clipped by 8 bases and J by 5 bases, with 21 bases between them. The CDR3 reads CASLRGDGRGTEAFF. The CDR3 bases are TGTGCCAGCTTGAGAGGCGATGGGAGGGGAACTGAAGCTTTCTTT.

This clonotype was seen more than once but under ten times. DNA for the CDR3: TGCAGCGTTGTGACCCTCTCAGTAGAGCAGTACTTC. Its translation is CSVVTLSVEQYF. The rearrangement uses TRBV29-1 and TRBJ2-7, with D unclear. V dropped 4 bases and J dropped 7 bases, with 14 bases sitting between them. The CDR3 totals 12 residues. Germline CDR1 and CDR2: SQVTM and ANQGSEA.

As regards this clonotype: One end of the junction is discordant with germline, which a read error may explain. The V call is TRBV5-4, the J call TRBJ2-7; 14 positions match TRBD2. The CDR3 sequence is 16 residues long. Looked up from germline, CDR1 is SGHNT and CDR2 is YYREEE (reference sequence). The CDR3 sequence is CASSYGLAGGSYERYF. The CDR3 coding sequence is TGTGCCAGCAGCTACGGACTAGCGGGGGGCTCCTACGAGCGGTACTTC. Drawing the rest from reference TRBV5-4 and TRBJ2-7, the complete variable domain is ETGVTQSPTHLIKTRGQQVTLRCSSQSGHNTVSWYQQALGQGPQFIFQYYREEENGRGNFPPRFSGLQFPNYSSELNVNALELDDSALYLCASSYGLAGGSYERYFGPGTRLTVT.

This chain connects TRBV6-1 to TRBJ2-1, with D maybe TRBD2 (6 bases). This CDR3 contains 15 residues. V was clipped by 6 bases and J by 2 bases, with 14 bases between them. Germline V gives CDR1 MNHNS, CDR2 SASEGT. CDR3 DNA sequence: TGTGCCAGCAGCGCGCTGGCGGGAACCTACAATGAGCAGTTCTTC. Protein product: CASSALAGTYNEQFF.

This clonotype was found many times. The chain recombines TRBV24-1 with TRBJ2-1; D tentatively fits TRBD1 or TRBD2 (6 bases each). This CDR3 is built from 16 residues. Trimming removed 3 bases at V and 8 bases at J, with 19 bases between. CDR1 and CDR2 from the germline V gene are KGHDR and SFDVKD. This CDR3 reads CATSDTKTRGRDEQFF. CDR3 nucleotides: TGTGCCACCAGTGATACTAAGACCCGGGGGCGGGATGAGCAGTTCTTC.

This clonotype has a count of ten or more. This chain joins TRBV28 and TRBJ2-1; D not resolved. Per germline, CDR1 MDHEN and CDR2 SYDVKM. Trimming took 4 bases from V and 8 from J, leaving 9 bases between them. This CDR3 is built from 12 residues. The CDR3, as DNA: TGTGCCAGCAGTTCCCGTAGGGATGAGCAGTTCTTC. This sequence encodes CASSSRRDEQFF.

V gene TRBV12-3 or TRBV12-4 combines with J gene TRBJ2-5; TRBD2 agrees at 8 bases. With V trimmed by 7 bases and J by 2 bases, 12 bases remained unmatched. CDR3 length equals 16 residues. The CDR3: CASTPRGGRNQETQYF. Here the CDR3 DNA reads TGTGCCAGCACCCCCAGGGGCGGGAGGAATCAAGAGACCCAGTACTTC.

This clonotype was counted a few times. The genes are TRBV3-1 and TRBJ1-2; no definite D call. CDR3 length equals 13 residues. Trimming cost V 0 bases and J 8 bases, with 10 bases left between them. Germline values: CDR1 LGHDT, CDR2 YNNKEL (reference sequence). The CDR3 spells CASSQDSLRGYTF. The CDR3 nucleotides are TGTGCCAGCAGCCAAGACAGCCTTAGGGGCTACACCTTC.

This clonotype was observed many times. The chain couples TRBV29-1 to TRBJ2-1; TRBD2 might be the D (5 bases). With 3 bases removed from V and 4 bases from J, the gap between germline ends came to 7 bases. This CDR3 contains 12 residues. The germline V gene encodes CDR1 SQVTM and CDR2 ANQGSEA. CDR3 amino acids: CSVDLAYNEQFF. CDR3 bases: TGCAGCGTTGACCTAGCTTACAATGAGCAGTTCTTC.

In its sample, this clonotype was seen many times. The rearrangement uses TRBV9 and TRBJ2-5; D is uncertain. Trimming took 4 bases from V and 3 from J, leaving 10 bases between them. CDR3 length equals 13 residues. The germline gives CDR1 SGDLS, CDR2 YYNGEE. Written as DNA, the CDR3 is TGTGCCAGCAGCCCTCCGCGGAAAGAGACCCAGTACTTC. Translation: CASSPPRKETQYF.

The chain links TRBV7-2 to TRBJ1-1; D gene ambiguous. The ends were cut back, 5 bases at V and 5 bases at J, with 21 bases in the middle. This CDR3 comprises 16 residues. Germline CDR1 and CDR2: SGHTA and FQGNSA. The CDR3 bases are TGTGCCAGCAGCCGCCCCCATCGACCAAGGAGTACTGAAGCTTTCTTT. It encodes CASSRPHRPRSTEAFF.

This chain uses TRBV6-5 with TRBJ1-1; maybe TRBD1 (5 bases). Germline CDR1 MNHEY, CDR2 SVGAGI. CDR3 length: 15 amino acids. Trimming removed 2 bases at V and 5 bases at J, with 15 bases between. Here the CDR3 reads CASSYNAPRGTEAFF. The CDR3 DNA sequence: TGTGCCAGCAGTTACAACGCGCCGAGGGGAACTGAAGCTTTCTTT.

This clonotype was found many times. The rearrangement joins TRBV2 to TRBJ1-4, with D perhaps matching TRBD1 (5 bases). Germline CDR1 reads SNHLY; CDR2 reads FYNNEI. The CDR3 contains 15 residues. V shed 6 bases and J shed 2 bases, with 13 bases lying between them. In DNA form, the CDR3 reads TGTGCCAGCAGGGCCGCAGGGAGGACTAATGAAAAACTGTTTTTT. This codes for CASRAAGRTNEKLFF.